This T cell receptor (beta chain) comes out of a study of Ad26.COV2.S vaccination and SARS-CoV-2 variants. About the research overall: Into the muscle, Ad26.COV2.S was dosed once or twice, 56 days apart. Notes on the study in general: Non-spike TCR breadth was similar in vaccine and placebo recipients.

TCRdb keeps only in-frame clones here, not all; method: immunoSEQ multiplex PCR. Counted here are roughly 420,000 clones, roughly 87% occurring once; the ten biggest clones make up around 2.5%. This clone was seen a single time. The antigen is unknown. Germline CDR1 and CDR2: SGHRS and YFSETQ. Trimming removed 0 bases from V and 2 bases from J; junction bases left unmatched: 7. This CDR3 contains 16 residues. Treatment: approximately 18 received Ad26.COV2.S at low or high dose, single or two shots; several received placebo; per-sample allocation not given. Day 63 after the first injection of vaccine or placebo was the sampling time. In Boston, an adult donor aged 18-55 years took part.

Sequenced here: peripheral blood, sampled in a trial of Ad26.COV2.S vaccine versus placebo. The chain recombines TRBV5-1 with TRBJ2-5; 7 bases are shared with TRBD2. The source is a person aged 18-60 years who received the Ad26.COV2.S COVID-19 vaccine or a placebo. The CDR3 protein is CASSLGFGGDQETQYF. The CDR3 region has the DNA TGCGCCAGCAGCTTGGGTTTTGGGGGGGATCAAGAGACCCAGTACTTC.